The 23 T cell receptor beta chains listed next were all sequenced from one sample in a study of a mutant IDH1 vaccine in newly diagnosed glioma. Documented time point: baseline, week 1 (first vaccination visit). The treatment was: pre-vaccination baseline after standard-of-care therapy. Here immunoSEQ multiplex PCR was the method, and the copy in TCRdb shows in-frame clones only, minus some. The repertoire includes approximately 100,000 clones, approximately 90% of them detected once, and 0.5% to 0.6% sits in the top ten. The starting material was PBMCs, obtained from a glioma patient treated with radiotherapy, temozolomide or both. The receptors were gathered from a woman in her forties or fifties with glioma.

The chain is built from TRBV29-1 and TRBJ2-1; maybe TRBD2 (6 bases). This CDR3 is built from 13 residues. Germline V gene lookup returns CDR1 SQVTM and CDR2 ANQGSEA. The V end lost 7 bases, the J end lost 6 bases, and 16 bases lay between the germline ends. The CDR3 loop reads CSGRAFGVNEQFF. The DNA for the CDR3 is TGCAGCGGGAGGGCCTTCGGGGTCAATGAGCAGTTCTTC.

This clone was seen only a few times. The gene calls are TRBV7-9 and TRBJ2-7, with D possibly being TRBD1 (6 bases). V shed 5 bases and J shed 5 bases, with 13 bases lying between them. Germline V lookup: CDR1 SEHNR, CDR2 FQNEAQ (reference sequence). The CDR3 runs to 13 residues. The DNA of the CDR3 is TGTGCCAGCAGCCATGGGGGCCCCCACGAGCAGTACTTC. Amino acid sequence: CASSHGGPHEQYF.

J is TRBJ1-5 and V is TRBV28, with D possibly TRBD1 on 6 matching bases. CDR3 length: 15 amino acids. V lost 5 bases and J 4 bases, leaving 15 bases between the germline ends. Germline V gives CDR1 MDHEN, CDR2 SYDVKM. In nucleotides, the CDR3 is TGTGCCAGCAGTGTTCGGACAGCGTTTAATCAGCCCCAGCATTTT. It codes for CASSVRTAFNQPQHF.

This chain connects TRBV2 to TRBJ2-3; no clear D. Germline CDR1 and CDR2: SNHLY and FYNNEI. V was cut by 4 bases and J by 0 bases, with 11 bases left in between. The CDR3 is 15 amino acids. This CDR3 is CASSGGTTSTDTQYF. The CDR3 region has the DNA TGTGCCAGCAGTGGAGGAACGACTAGCACAGATACGCAGTATTTT.

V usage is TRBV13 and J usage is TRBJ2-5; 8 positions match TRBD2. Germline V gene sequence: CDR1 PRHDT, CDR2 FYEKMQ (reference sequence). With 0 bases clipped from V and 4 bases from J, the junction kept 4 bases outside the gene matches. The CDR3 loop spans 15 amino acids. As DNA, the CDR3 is TGTGCCAGCAGCTTAGGAGCGGGAGTGGGAGAGACCCAGTACTTC. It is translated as CASSLGAGVGETQYF. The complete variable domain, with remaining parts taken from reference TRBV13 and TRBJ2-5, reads AAGVIQSPRHLIKEKRETATLKCYPIPRHDTVYWYQQGPGQDPQFLISFYEKMQSDKGSIPDRFSAQQFSDYHSELNMSSLELGDSALYFCASSLGAGVGETQYFGPGTRLLVL.

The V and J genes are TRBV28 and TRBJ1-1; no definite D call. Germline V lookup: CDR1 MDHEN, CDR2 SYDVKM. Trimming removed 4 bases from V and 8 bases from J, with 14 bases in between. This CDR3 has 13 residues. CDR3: CASSSSGVLEAFF. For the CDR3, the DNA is TGTGCCAGCAGTTCCTCTGGGGTCCTGGAAGCTTTCTTT.

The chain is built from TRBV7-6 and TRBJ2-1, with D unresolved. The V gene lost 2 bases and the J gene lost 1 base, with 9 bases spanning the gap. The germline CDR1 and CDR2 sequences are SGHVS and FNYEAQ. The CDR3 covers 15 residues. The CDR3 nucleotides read TGTGCCAGCAGCTTAACCCACGGGTCCTACAATGAGCAGTTCTTC. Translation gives CASSLTHGSYNEQFF.

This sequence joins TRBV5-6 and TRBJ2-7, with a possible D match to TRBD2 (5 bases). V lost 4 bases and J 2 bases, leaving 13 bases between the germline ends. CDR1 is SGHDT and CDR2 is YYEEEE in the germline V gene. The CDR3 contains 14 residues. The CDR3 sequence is CASSLPWGAYEQYF. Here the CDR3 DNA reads TGTGCCAGCAGCCTCCCGTGGGGAGCCTACGAGCAGTACTTC.

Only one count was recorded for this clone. CDR3 in DNA: TGTGCCATCAGTGAGGGGGGGGGACAGACTAATGAAAAACTGTTTTTT. Its translation: CAISEGGGQTNEKLFF. This chain uses TRBV10-3 with TRBJ1-4; TRBD1 matches at 7 bases. This CDR3 is 16 amino acids long. Germline V gene sequence: CDR1 ENHRY, CDR2 SYGVKD. With V trimmed by 2 bases and J by 2 bases, 5 bases remained unmatched.

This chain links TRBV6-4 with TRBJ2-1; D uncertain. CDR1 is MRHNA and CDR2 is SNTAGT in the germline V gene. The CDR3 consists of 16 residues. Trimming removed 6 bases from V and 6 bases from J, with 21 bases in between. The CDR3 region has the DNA TGTGCCAGCAGCCCGTTGGTCTCGGCCCCCTTCAATGAGCAGTTCTTC. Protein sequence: CASSPLVSAPFNEQFF.

This CDR3 is CASSSRGRAEKLFF. The CDR3 region has the DNA TGTGCCAGCAGCTCCAGGGGAAGGGCTGAAAAACTGTTTTTT. The rearrangement joins TRBV5-4 to TRBJ1-4; D perhaps matches TRBD1 (6 bases). With 3 bases removed from V and 7 bases from J, the gap between germline ends came to 13 bases. This CDR3 is 14 amino acids long. The germline V gene encodes CDR1 SGHNT and CDR2 YYREEE (reference sequence).

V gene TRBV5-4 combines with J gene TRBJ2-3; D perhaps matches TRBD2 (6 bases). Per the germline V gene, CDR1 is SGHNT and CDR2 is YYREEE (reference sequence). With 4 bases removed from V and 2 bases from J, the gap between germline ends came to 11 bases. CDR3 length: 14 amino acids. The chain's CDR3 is CASSGGGSTDTQYF. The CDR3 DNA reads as TGTGCCAGCAGCGGTGGAGGGTCCACAGATACGCAGTATTTT.

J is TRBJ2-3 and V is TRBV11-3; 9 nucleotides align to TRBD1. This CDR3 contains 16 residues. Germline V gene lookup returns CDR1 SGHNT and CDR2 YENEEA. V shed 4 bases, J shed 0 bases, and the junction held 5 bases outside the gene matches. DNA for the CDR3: TGTGCCAGCAGCTCCAGGGGGACAGGGAGCACAGATACGCAGTATTTT. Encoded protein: CASSSRGTGSTDTQYF.

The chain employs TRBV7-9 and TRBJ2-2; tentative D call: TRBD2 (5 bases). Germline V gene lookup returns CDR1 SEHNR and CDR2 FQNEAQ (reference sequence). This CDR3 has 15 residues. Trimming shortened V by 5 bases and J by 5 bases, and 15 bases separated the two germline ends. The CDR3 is CASSPRRVGTGELFF. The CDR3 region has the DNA TGTGCCAGCAGCCCCCGGCGGGTTGGGACCGGGGAGCTGTTTTTT.

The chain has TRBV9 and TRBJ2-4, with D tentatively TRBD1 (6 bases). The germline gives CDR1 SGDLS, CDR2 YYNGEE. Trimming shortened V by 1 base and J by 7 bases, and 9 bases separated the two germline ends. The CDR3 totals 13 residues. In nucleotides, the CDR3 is TGTGCCAGCAGCGTACAGGGGAGTAACATTCAGTACTTC. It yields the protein CASSVQGSNIQYF.

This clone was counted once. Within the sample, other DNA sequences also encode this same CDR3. The CDR3 DNA reads as TGTGCTAGCAGCCCGCAAGGCGCGGGCACTGAAGCTTTCTTT. It is translated as CASSPQGAGTEAFF. The rearrangement links TRBV21-1 to TRBJ1-1. TRBV21-1 is described as a pseudogene. This CDR3 has 14 amino acids.

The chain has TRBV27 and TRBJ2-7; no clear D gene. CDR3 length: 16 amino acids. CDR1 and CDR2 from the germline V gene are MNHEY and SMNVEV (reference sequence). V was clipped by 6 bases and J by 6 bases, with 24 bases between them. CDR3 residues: CASRLAFMDRHGEQYF. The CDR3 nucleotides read TGTGCCAGCAGATTAGCATTTATGGATCGGCATGGCGAGCAGTACTTC.

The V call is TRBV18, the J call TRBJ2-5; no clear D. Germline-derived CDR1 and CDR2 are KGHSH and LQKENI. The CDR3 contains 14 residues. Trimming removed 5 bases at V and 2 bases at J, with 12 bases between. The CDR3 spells CASSANWGQETQYF. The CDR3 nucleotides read TGTGCCAGCTCAGCCAATTGGGGTCAAGAGACCCAGTACTTC.

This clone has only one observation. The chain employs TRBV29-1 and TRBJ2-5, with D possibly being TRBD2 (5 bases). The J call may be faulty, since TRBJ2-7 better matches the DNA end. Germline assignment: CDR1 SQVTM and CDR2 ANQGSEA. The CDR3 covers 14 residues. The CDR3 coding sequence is TGCAGCGGCGCCCAGAGCGGCAGTTATGACGAGCAGTACTTC. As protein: CSGAQSGSYDEQYF.

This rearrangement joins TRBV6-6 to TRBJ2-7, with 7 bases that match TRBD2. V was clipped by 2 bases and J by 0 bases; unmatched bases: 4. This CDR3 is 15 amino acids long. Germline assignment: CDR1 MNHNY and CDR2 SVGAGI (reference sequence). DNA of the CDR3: TGTGCCAGCAGTTACCCGCGGGGGTCCTCCTACGAGCAGTACTTC. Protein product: CASSYPRGSSYEQYF.

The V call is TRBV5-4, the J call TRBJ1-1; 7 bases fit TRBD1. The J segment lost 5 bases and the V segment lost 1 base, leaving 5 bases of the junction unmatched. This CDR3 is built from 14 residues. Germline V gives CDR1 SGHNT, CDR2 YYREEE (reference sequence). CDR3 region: CASSLTGEATEAFF. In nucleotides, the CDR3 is TGTGCCAGCAGCTTGACAGGGGAGGCGACTGAAGCTTTCTTT.

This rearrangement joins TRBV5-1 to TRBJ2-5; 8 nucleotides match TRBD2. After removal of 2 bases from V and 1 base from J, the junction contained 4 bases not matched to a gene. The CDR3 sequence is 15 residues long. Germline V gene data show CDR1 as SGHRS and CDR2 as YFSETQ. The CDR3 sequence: CASSLTSGIQETQYF. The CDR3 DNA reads TGCGCCAGCAGCTTAACTAGCGGAATCCAAGAGACCCAGTACTTC.

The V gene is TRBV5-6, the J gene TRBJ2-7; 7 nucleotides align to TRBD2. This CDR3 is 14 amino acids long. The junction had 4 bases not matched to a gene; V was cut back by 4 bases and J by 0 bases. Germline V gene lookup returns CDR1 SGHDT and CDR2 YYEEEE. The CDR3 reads CASSLGTTSYEQYF. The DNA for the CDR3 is TGTGCCAGCAGCCTCGGGACTACCTCCTACGAGCAGTACTTC.